This T cell receptor (beta chain) is drawn from a study of shared clonotypes between healthy human individuals (dated by TCRdb to about 2020). Background for the entire study: A few men and a couple of women, aged 18 to 49 years, made up the cohort. To estimate repertoire size and how much clonotype sharing occurs between individuals, the study deeply sequenced the blood TCR repertoires of about 5 healthy adults. For each donor, CD4 naive and CD4 memory were each given three plates, CD8 naive was given two plates, and CD8 memory was given one plate. Different laboratories and diverse techniques were used to prepare libraries and sequence TCR repertoires, to increase sequencing depth and limit assay-specific biases. Leukapheresis yielded between about 0.8 and 9.5 billion PBMCs per donor. Study-level results and caveats: Pairwise subsampling indicated that sequencing depth was expected to affect the degree of clonotype sharing among donors. Naive subsets generally had larger estimated clonotype richness than memory subsets. Sampling was limited to blood, and TCR repertoires in tissue likely differ from TCR repertoires in blood. Because the study included only a small number of donors, the genetic and exposure-history diversity represented was limited. Sharing across a few donors was observed for about 5% of naive CD4, under 4% of naive CD8, about 2.3% of memory CD4, and around 0.44% of memory CD8 clonotypes. Incomplete sequencing was indicated by rarefaction of sorted-subset datasets, despite the large sequencing depth. Compared with non-shared clonotypes, clonotypes shared by all four sorted-subset donors had higher generation probabilities.

Using the deep immunoSEQ assay, multiplex PCR amplified TCR CDR3 regions from genomic DNA. For each cell subset, the extracted genomic DNA was distributed evenly across all wells of several immunoSEQ 96-well plates, and each plate served as one replicate. For sorted subsets, approximately 210 ng genomic DNA, equal to 30,000 or so T cell genomes, was loaded into each replicate PCR. Purified libraries were measured with a Qubit 3.0 fluorometer, size-checked on a Bioanalyzer 2100, and measured again with the KAPA Library Quantification kit. Every immunoSEQ 96-well plate was sequenced on a dedicated single-read 150-cycle Illumina NextSeq 550 flow cell. As for the original processing: The immunoSEQ output contained only junctional sequences without quality scores, so filtering could not match that applied to full-length reads. To assign V/J genes and CDR3, sequences were annotated using PyIR, a Python wrapper for IgBLAST v1.9, with IMGT germline references. Reads with weak V/J assignments (E-value above 1e-6), missing CDR3, stop codons, out-of-frame junctions, or ambiguous translated residues were removed. A V3J clonotype was defined by an identical inferred V gene, J gene, and CDR3 amino acid sequence. To compute the percentage overlap between repertoires, the number of shared unique clonotypes was divided by the size of the smaller repertoire. Repertoire richness was assessed with RTK rarefaction, the Chao1 estimator, and Recon v2.1 estimates of unobserved clonotypes. OLGA was used to compute generation probabilities for all TCRbeta clonotypes that the gDNA method yielded from a handful of donors. Not all clones reach the TCRdb copy of this immuneACCESS table, which keeps in-frame sequences only. Checked studies attribute under half of the gap to unresolved V genes and leave the rest unexplained. V and J calls and clone size come straight from that table; D and trimming were deduced from the DNA. In all, the sample holds about 1,900,000 clones, and around 96% of those were seen once. The biggest ten clones account for 0.95% to 1.5% of the sample.

About this clone itself: Its antigen is not yet known. Within one base of it there is no much larger clone, and no base qualities were kept.

For the CD8 naive samples, CD45RO-negative cells were positively selected for CCR7, yielding a CD45RA+CCR7+ population from which TemRA cells were excluded. The donors were healthy, HIV-negative adults with no recently reported acute infections or vaccinations. Every donor was a Caucasian adult residing in Nashville, Tennessee, USA. Blood was collected by leukapheresis, and PBMCs were isolated by Ficoll-Histopaque density gradient centrifugation and then cryopreserved in liquid nitrogen vapor phase. Analytical flow cytometry was used to check the purity and quantity of every magnetically sorted T cell population. Genomic DNA was isolated from every sorted fraction and measured by UV absorbance on a Nanodrop 2000c. V drops 2 bases and J drops 2 bases, leaving 13 bases in between. As encoded in the germline V gene (reference sequence), CDR1 is MNHEY while CDR2 is SMNVEV. Taken from cysteine to phenylalanine, the CDR3 has 15 residues. Of the read, only the CDR3 DNA is kept; its 45 bases are in frame from base 1.

The sequencing input was naive CD8+ T cells sorted from blood. Per the publication, the cell subset or site label means: CD45RA+CCR7+. The chain was built from TRBV27 and TRBJ2-7; TRBD2 is a possible D gene, resting on 5 matching bases. The sequence was collected from a young man in good health. In nucleotides, the sequence is TGTGCCAGCAGTTTAGTGGGAGTCGTCGCCTACGAGCAGTACTTC. Its translation reads: CASSLVGVVAYEQYF.